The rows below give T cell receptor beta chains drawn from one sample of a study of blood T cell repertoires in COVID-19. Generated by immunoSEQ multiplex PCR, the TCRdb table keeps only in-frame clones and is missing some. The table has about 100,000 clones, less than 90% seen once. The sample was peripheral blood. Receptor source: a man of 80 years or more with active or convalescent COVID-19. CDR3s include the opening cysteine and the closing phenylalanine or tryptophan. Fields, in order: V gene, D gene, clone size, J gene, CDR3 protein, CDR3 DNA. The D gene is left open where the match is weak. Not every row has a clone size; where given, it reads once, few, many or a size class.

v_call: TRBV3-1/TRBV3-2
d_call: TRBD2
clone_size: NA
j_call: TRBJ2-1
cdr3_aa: CASSQGTSGSIYNEQFF
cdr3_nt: TGTGCCAGCAGCCAAGGGACTAGCGGGAGCATTTACAATGAGCAGTTCTTC

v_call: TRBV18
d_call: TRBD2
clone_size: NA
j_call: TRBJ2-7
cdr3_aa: CASSSLAGPSYEQYF
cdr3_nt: TGTGCCAGCTCATCACTAGCGGGCCCCTCCTACGAGCAGTACTTC

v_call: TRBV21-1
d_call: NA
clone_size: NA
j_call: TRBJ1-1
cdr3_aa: CASSTGPNTEAFF
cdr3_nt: TGTGCCAGCAGCACTGGCCCGAACACTGAAGCTTTCTTT

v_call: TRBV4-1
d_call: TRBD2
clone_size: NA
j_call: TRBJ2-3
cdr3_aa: CASSRLAGDTQYF
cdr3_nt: TGCGCCAGCAGCCGACTAGCGGGGGATACGCAGTATTTT

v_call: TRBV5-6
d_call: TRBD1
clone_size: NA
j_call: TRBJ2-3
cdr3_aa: CASSLTGQGTDTQYF
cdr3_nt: TGTGCCAGCAGCCTAACGGGACAGGGCACAGATACGCAGTATTTT

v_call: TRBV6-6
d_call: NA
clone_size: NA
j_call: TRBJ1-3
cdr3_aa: CASTVLPGAGNTIYF
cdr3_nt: TGTGCCAGCACCGTCCTCCCGGGGGCTGGAAACACCATATATTTT

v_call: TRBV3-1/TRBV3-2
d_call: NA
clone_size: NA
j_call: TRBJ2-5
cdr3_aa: CASSQGAVGYQETQYF
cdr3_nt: TGTGCCAGCAGCCAAGGAGCGGTTGGCTACCAAGAGACCCAGTACTTC

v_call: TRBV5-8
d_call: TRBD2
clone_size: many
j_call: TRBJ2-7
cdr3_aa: CASSLDSSGLTYEQYF
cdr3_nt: TGTGCCAGCAGCTTGGATTCTAGCGGACTTACCTACGAGCAGTACTTC

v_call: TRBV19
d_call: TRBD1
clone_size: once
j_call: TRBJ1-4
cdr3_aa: CASSTWTGGNEKLFF
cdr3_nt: TGTGCCAGTAGCACCTGGACAGGGGGGAATGAAAAACTGTTTTTT

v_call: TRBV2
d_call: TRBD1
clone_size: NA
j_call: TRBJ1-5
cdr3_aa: CASSRDSGQPQHF
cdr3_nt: TGTGCCAGCAGCCGGGACAGTGGGCAGCCCCAGCATTTT

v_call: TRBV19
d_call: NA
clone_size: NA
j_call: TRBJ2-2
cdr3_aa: CASSKELYTGELFF
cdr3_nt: TGTGCCAGTAGTAAAGAACTCTACACCGGGGAGCTGTTTTTT

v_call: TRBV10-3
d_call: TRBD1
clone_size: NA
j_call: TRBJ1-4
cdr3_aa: CATRDSNEKLFF
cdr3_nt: TGTGCCACCCGGGACAGTAATGAAAAACTGTTTTTT

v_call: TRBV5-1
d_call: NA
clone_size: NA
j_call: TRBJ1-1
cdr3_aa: CASSFGQNTEAFF
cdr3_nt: TGCGCCAGCAGCTTTGGACAGAACACTGAAGCTTTCTTT

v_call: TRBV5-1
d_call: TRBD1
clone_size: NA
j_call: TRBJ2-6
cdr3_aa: CASRQGSGANVLTF
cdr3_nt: TGCGCCAGCAGACAGGGGTCTGGGGCCAACGTCCTGACTTTC

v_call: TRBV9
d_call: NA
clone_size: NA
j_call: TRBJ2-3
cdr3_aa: CASSVAGATDTQYF
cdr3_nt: TGTGCCAGCAGCGTAGCGGGAGCCACAGATACGCAGTATTTT

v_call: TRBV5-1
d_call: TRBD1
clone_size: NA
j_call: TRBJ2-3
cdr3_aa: CASSLGGTAYTDTQYF
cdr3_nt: TGCGCCAGCAGCTTGGGGGGGACAGCCTACACAGATACGCAGTATTTT

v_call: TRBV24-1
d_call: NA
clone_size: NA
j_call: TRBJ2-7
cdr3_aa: CATIAGGVSYEQYF
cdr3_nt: TGTGCCACCATCGCGGGCGGGGTCTCCTACGAGCAGTACTTC

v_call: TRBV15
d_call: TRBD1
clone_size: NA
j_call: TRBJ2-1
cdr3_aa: CATSRGQGPQEQFF
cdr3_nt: TGTGCCACCAGCAGGGGACAGGGTCCCCAAGAGCAGTTCTTC

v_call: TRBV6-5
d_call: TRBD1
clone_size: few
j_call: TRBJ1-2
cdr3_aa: CASSSRGPGGYTF
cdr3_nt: TGTGCCAGCAGCTCTAGGGGGCCGGGTGGCTACACCTTC

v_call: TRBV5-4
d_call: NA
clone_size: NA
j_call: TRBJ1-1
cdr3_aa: CASSSPSHGNTEAFF
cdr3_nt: TGTGCCAGCAGCTCCCCTTCCCACGGGAACACTGAAGCTTTCTTT

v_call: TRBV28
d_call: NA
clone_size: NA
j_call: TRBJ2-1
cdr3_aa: CASSLPNFNEQFF
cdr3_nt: TGTGCCAGCAGTTTACCTAATTTCAATGAGCAGTTCTTC

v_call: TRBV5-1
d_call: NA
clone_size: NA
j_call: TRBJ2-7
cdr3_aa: CASSPIVQAEQYF
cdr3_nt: TGCGCCAGCAGCCCCATCGTACAGGCTGAGCAGTACTTC

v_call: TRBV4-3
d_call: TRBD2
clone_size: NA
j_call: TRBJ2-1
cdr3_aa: CASSRRETSGTGANEQFF
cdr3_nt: TGCGCCAGCAGCCGCAGGGAAACTAGCGGGACAGGTGCGAATGAGCAGTTCTTC

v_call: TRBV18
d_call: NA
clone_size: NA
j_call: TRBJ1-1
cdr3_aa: CASSPTAGSYTEAFF
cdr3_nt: TGTGCCAGCTCACCAACGGCCGGGAGCTACACTGAAGCTTTCTTT

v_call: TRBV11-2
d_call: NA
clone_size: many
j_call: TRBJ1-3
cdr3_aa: CASSLLRGAGRGNTIYF
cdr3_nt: TGTGCCAGCAGCTTACTGCGCGGAGCAGGGCGAGGAAACACCATATATTTT

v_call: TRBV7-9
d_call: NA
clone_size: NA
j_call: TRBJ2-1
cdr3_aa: CASSYMMARNEQFF
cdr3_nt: TGTGCCAGCAGCTACATGATGGCCAGGAATGAGCAGTTCTTC

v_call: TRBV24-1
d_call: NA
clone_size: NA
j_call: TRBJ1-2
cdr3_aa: CATSDRRTYGYTF
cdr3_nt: TGTGCCACCAGTGATCGTAGGACTTATGGCTACACCTTC

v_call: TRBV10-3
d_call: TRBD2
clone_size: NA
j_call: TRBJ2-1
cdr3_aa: CAISSSGDPEQFF
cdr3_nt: TGTGCCATCAGTTCTAGCGGGGACCCTGAGCAGTTCTTC

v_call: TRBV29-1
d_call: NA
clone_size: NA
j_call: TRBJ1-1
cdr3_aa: CSVGLGGDTEAFF
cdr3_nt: TGCAGCGTTGGTCTGGGGGGGGACACTGAAGCTTTCTTT

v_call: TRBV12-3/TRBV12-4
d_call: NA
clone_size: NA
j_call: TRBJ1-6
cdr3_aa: CASSIERNSPLHF
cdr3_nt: TGTGCCAGCAGTATAGAGAGGAATTCACCCCTCCACTTT

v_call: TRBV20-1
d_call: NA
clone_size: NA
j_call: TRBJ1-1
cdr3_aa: CSASGWGGPMNTEAFF
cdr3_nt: TGCAGTGCTAGTGGGTGGGGGGGACCTATGAACACTGAAGCTTTCTTT

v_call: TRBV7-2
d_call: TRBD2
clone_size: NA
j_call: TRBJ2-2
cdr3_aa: CASSKETLAGGNTGELFF
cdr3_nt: TGTGCCAGCAGCAAAGAAACGTTAGCGGGAGGAAACACCGGGGAGCTGTTTTTT

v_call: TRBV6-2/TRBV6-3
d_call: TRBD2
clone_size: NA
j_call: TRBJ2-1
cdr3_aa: CASSDPGTSGSWSEQFF
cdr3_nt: TGTGCCAGCAGTGACCCCGGGACTAGCGGGAGTTGGAGTGAGCAGTTCTTC

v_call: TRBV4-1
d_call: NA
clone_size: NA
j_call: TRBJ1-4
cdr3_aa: CASSQVVRAKELFF
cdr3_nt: TGCGCCAGCAGCCAAGTGGTGAGGGCCAAAGAACTGTTTTTT

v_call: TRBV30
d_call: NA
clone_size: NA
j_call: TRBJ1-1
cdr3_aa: CAWSHKGMNTEAFF
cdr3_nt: TGTGCCTGGAGCCACAAGGGGATGAACACTGAAGCTTTCTTT

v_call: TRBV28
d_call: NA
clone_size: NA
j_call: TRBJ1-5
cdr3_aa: CATHSEGSYQPQHF
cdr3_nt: TGTGCCACCCATTCTGAGGGCAGTTATCAGCCCCAGCATTTT

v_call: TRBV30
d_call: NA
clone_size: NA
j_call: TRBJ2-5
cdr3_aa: CAWSRRAKETQYF
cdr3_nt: TGTGCCTGGAGTCGAAGAGCCAAAGAGACCCAGTACTTC

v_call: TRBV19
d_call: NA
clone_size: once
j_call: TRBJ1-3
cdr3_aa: CASSTLTGNSGNTIYF
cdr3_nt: TGTGCCAGTAGTACCCTAACAGGGAACTCTGGAAACACCATATATTTT

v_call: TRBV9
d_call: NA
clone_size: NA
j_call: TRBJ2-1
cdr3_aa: CASSAAGGHPSSYNEQFF
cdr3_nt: TGTGCCAGCAGCGCCGCTGGAGGGCACCCTAGCTCCTACAATGAGCAGTTCTTC

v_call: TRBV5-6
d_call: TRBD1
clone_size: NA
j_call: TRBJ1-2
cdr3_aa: CASSPGQDYGYTF
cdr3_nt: TGTGCCAGCAGCCCGGGACAGGACTATGGCTACACCTTC

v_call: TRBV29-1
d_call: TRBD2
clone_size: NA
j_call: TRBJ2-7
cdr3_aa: CSVSKGLAGPYEQYF
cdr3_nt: TGCAGCGTCTCAAAAGGACTAGCGGGACCCTACGAGCAGTACTTC

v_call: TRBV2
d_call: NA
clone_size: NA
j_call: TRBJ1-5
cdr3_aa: CASSEEAGNQPQHF
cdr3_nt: TGTGCCAGCAGTGAAGAGGCAGGGAATCAGCCCCAGCATTTT